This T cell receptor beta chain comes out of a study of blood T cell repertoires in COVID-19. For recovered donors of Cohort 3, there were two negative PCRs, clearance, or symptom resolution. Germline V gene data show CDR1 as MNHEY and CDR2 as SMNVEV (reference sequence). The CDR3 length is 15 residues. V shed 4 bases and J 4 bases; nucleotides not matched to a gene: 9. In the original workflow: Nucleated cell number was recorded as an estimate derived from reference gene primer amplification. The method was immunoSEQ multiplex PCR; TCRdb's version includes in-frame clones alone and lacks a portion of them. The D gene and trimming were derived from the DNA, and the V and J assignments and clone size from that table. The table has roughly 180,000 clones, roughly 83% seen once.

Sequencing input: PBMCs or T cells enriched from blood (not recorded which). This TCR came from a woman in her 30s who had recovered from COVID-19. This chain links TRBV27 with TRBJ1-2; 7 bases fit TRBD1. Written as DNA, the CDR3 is TGTGCCAGCAGTTCCTCTTCGGGACAGACCTATGGCTACACCTTC. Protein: CASSSSSGQTYGYTF.